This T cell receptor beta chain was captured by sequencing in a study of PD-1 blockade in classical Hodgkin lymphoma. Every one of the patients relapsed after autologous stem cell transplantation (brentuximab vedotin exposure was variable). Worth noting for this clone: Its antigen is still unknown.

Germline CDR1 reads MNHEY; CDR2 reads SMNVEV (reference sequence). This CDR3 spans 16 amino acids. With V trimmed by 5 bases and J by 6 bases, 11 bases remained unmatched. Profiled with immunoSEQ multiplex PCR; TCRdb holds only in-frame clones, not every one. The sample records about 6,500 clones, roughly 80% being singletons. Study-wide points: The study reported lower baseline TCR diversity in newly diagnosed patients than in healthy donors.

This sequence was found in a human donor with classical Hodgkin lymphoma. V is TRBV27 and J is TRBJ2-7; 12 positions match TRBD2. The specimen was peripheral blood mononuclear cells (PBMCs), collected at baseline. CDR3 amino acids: CASSPRLAGVGGEQYF. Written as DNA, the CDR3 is TGTGCCAGCAGTCCCCGACTAGCGGGAGTTGGAGGCGAGCAGTACTTC.